Following are 21 T cell receptor delta chains from one sample sequenced in a study of Vδ1+ human thymocytes. Study-wide results and limits: Highly polyclonal TRG and TRD repertoires with Gaussian CDR3 length distributions appeared in thymus.

RNA was extracted from the cells and then reverse transcribed. Multiplex PCR used pooled V-gene forward primers and a constant-region reverse primer to amplify CDR3s. TCRdb processed the multiplex PCR reads again with the CATT caller. Of 70,000 or so delta-chain clones in the sample, about 35% were seen once. No antigen has been assigned to these receptors. The sequencing input was Vdelta1+ gamma-delta thymocytes from the thymus. Subset here: FACS-sorted CD3+ TCRalphabeta- TCRVdelta1+ TCRVdelta2- thymocytes. Receptor source: a boy in the first two years of life who had congenital heart surgery.

Remarks on this clone: This CDR3 is also generated by other DNA sequences in the sample. The chain carries TRDV1 and TRDJ1; D is possibly TRDD2 (5 bases). The CDR3 extends over 15 amino acids. V lost 1 base to trimming and J lost 0 bases, with 9 bases between them. Germline CDR1 is TSWWSYY and CDR2 is QGS. CDR3 in DNA: TGTGCTCTTGGGGAACCACCTACCTACACCGATAAACTCATCTTT. It specifies CALGEPPTYTDKLIF.

The chain carries TRDV1 and TRDJ1, with 12 nucleotides matching TRDD3. V shed 1 base, J shed 2 bases, and the junction held 29 bases outside the gene matches. The CDR3 is 25 residues long. Germline CDR1 is TSWWSYY and CDR2 is QGS. The CDR3, as DNA: TGTGCTCTTGGGGAACCCCTCCTCACATACCCTAAAACTGGGGGATACCCCCCAAGGACCGATAAACTCATCTTT. Translating gives CALGEPLLTYPKTGGYPPRTDKLIF.

The J gene is TRDJ1, the V gene TRDV1, with TRDD3 matching 12 bases. V gave up 7 bases and J gave up 4 bases; unmatched junction bases: 16. Germline CDR1 reads TSWWSYY; CDR2 reads QGS. The CDR3 length is 18 residues. The CDR3: CALDRSRYWGIPYDKLIF. DNA for the CDR3: TGTGCTCTTGACCGGAGCCGGTACTGGGGGATACCCTACGATAAACTCATCTTT.

The rearrangement uses TRDV1 and TRDJ1; tentative D call: TRDD3 (7 bases). The CDR3 runs 23 residues. Looked up from germline, CDR1 is TSWWSYY and CDR2 is QGS. V shed 0 bases and J shed 1 base, with 33 bases lying between them. CDR3 amino acids: CALGELNRSYSRYWGNPTDKLIF. The CDR3 coding sequence is TGTGCTCTTGGGGAACTTAATCGTTCCTATTCGAGGTACTGGGGAAATCCCACCGATAAACTCATCTTT.

Concerning this clone: Other DNA sequences within the sample encode an identical CDR3. The rearrangement joins TRDV1 to TRDJ1; the match to TRDD3 covers 13 bases. V shed 1 base, J shed 4 bases, and the junction held 36 bases outside the gene matches. Germline CDR1 TSWWSYY, CDR2 QGS. The CDR3 loop spans 27 amino acids. CDR3 DNA: TGTGCTCTTGGGGAACCACAAAACCTTCCCCCCCGTACTGGGGGATACGCAGGCGAGGATTACCGCGATAAACTCATCTTT. Encoded protein: CALGEPQNLPPRTGGYAGEDYRDKLIF.

This rearrangement joins TRDV1 to TRDJ1, with 7 bases that match TRDD2. Germline CDR1 and CDR2: TSWWSYY and QGS. V shed 3 bases, J shed 10 bases, and the junction held 20 bases outside the gene matches. The CDR3 extends over 17 amino acids. The CDR3 region has the DNA TGTGCTCTTGGGGACCAGATTCCTACCGGGGGGCTTCGTGCACTCATCTTT. This sequence encodes CALGDQIPTGGLRALIF.

The genes are TRDV1 and TRDJ1, with 12 positions matching TRDD3. The CDR3 has 25 residues. The V segment lost 0 bases and the J segment 2 bases; nucleotides outside the gene matches: 28. Germline values: CDR1 TSWWSYY, CDR2 QGS. The CDR3 region is CALGELNDQLAYKLWGIRETDKLIF. CDR3 in DNA: TGTGCTCTTGGGGAACTAAATGATCAGTTGGCCTACAAGCTCTGGGGGATACGCGAGACCGATAAACTCATCTTT.

The chain couples TRDV2 to TRDJ1, with 13 nucleotides matching TRDD3. V trimming: 1 base; J trimming: 4 bases; junction bases outside the gene matches: 14. Germline assignment: CDR1 GEAIGNYY and CDR2 EKD. The CDR3 has 19 amino acids. The CDR3 coding sequence is TGTGCCTGTGACACGGGATACTACTGGGGGATACGGGTGAGCGATAAACTCATCTTT. Translated: CACDTGYYWGIRVSDKLIF.

The chain links TRDV1 to TRDJ1, with 12 bases lining up with TRDD3. From germline, CDR1 is TSWWSYY and CDR2 QGS. The CDR3 is made up of 24 amino acids. V dropped 4 bases and J dropped 0; count of bases not matched to a gene: 27. CDR3 nucleotide sequence: TGTGCTCTTGGGGGACCCCACCCTTCCTACTTAACTGGGGGATACAGGAGAGACACCGATAAACTCATCTTT. Amino acid sequence: CALGGPHPSYLTGGYRRDTDKLIF.

This clone was observed at least ten times. V and J are TRDV2 and TRDJ1; TRDD2 is a possible D gene (5 bases). V was clipped by 0 bases and J by 2 bases, with 24 bases between them. The germline V gene encodes CDR1 GEAIGNYY and CDR2 EKD. The CDR3 consists of 19 residues. CDR3 DNA sequence: TGTGCCTGTGACACCTACCCCTCGCTCCTTCGATTTACTACCGATAAACTCATCTTT. Protein sequence: CACDTYPSLLRFTTDKLIF.

The V and J genes are TRDV1 and TRDJ1; 9 bases agree with TRDD3. The CDR3 has 19 residues. Germline loops: CDR1 TSWWSYY, CDR2 QGS. V lost 1 base to trimming and J lost 0 bases; unmatched junction nucleotides: 12. In nucleotides, the CDR3 is TGTGCTCTTGGGGAACGGACCCATTACTGGGGGACGTACACCGATAAACTCATCTTT. Its translation: CALGERTHYWGTYTDKLIF.

This clone was detected only once. The rearrangement joins TRDV1 to TRDJ1; maybe TRDD2 (5 bases). Trimming removed 3 bases from V and 0 bases from J, with 17 bases in between. The germline V gene has CDR1 TSWWSYY and CDR2 QGS. The CDR3 has 17 residues. DNA of the CDR3: TGTGCTCTTGGGGACCCTCTTCCCCTCCCGTACACCGATAAACTCATCTTT. Translation: CALGDPLPLPYTDKLIF.

This clone has more than one count but fewer than ten. An end of the junction differs from the germline gene, which may be a read error. The chain joins TRDV1 to TRDJ1; 8 nucleotides match TRDD3. Germline CDR1 TSWWSYY, CDR2 QGS. The CDR3 is made up of 13 amino acids. The CDR3 nucleotides read TGTGCTCTTAGGGATACGGGCACCGATAAACTCATCTTT. Translated, it gives CALRDTGTDKLIF.

This clone was seen a few times. The V and J genes are TRDV1 and TRDJ1; TRDD3 matches at 10 bases. This CDR3 is 21 amino acids long. In germline, CDR1 is TSWWSYY, CDR2 QGS. Unmatched junction bases numbered 22, after V lost 3 bases and J lost 3 bases. CDR3 region: CALGESILGIPNWGIPDKLIF. The CDR3 DNA reads as TGTGCTCTTGGGGAGTCCATTCTTGGTATCCCGAACTGGGGGATCCCCGATAAACTCATCTTT.

V and J are TRDV1 and TRDJ1; D not resolved. The CDR3 totals 16 residues. Germline values: CDR1 TSWWSYY, CDR2 QGS. Trimming cost V 3 bases and J 0 bases, with 14 bases left between them. The CDR3 is CALGDLAPYYTDKLIF. CDR3 sequence (DNA): TGTGCTCTTGGGGACCTAGCCCCTTACTACACCGATAAACTCATCTTT.

The chain links TRDV1 to TRDJ1; 7 nucleotides agree with TRDD3. Trimming at V came to 5 bases and at J to 0 bases, leaving 15 bases not matched to a gene. CDR1 TSWWSYY and CDR2 QGS come from the germline V gene. The CDR3 is 18 residues long. The CDR3 nucleotides read TGTGCTCTTGGGCCCCAGTTCACCGTACTGGGGAACACCGATAAACTCATCTTT. Translation: CALGPQFTVLGNTDKLIF.

The gene calls are TRDV1 and TRDJ1; possibly TRDD3 for D (8 bases). The CDR3 totals 20 residues. CDR1 TSWWSYY and CDR2 QGS come from the germline V gene. V gave up 3 bases and J gave up 0 bases, with 26 bases separating them. CDR3 nucleotides: TGTGCTCTTGGGGACGAAATTTCCTACGCTGGGGGACCGTACACCGATAAACTCATCTTT. Translation: CALGDEISYAGGPYTDKLIF.

The chain recombines TRDV1 with TRDJ1; TRDD3 aligns across 13 bases. After removal of 0 bases from V and 0 bases from J, the junction contained 25 bases not matched to a gene. Germline V gene sequence: CDR1 TSWWSYY, CDR2 QGS. The CDR3 extends over 25 amino acids. The CDR3 DNA follows: TGTGCTCTTGGGGAACTCTCCTCCTTTACGAGGATGGGTACTGGGGGATACGAGGACACCGATAAACTCATCTTT. It encodes CALGELSSFTRMGTGGYEDTDKLIF.

This chain connects TRDV1 to TRDJ1; no clear D gene. V was cut by 0 bases and J by 1 base, with 15 bases left in between. The germline CDR1 and CDR2 sequences are TSWWSYY and QGS. This CDR3 comprises 17 residues. CDR3 sequence: CALGELVPPGGTDKLIF. CDR3 nucleotide sequence: TGTGCTCTTGGGGAACTTGTTCCCCCGGGCGGCACCGATAAACTCATCTTT.

This clone was seen only a few times. The chain has TRDV1 and TRDJ1; 7 positions match TRDD3. The V gene end was trimmed by 2 bases and the J gene end by 8 bases; junction bases not matched to a gene: 20. The CDR3 is 18 amino acids. The germline V gene has CDR1 TSWWSYY and CDR2 QGS. The CDR3 DNA is TGTGCTCTTGGGGAATTCGACGTCTGGGGGCCCGGGCCCCGAAAACTCATCTTT. It translates to CALGEFDVWGPGPRKLIF.

Comments on this clone: The junction departs from the called germline gene at one end, perhaps through a read error. V gene TRDV1 combines with J gene TRDJ1; D unclear. From germline, CDR1 is TSWWSYY and CDR2 QGS. This CDR3 contains 18 residues. The DNA for the CDR3 is TGTGCTCTTGGGGACCCGAAGTGTGAGCTACCATACACCGATAACCTCATCTTT. It specifies CALGDPKCELPYTDNLIF.